This paragraph covers one T cell receptor beta chain sequence. Its antigen is not known. TCRdb reanalysed the 5' RACE reads using MiXCR and keeps one entry per CDR3 protein. Of about 490,000 distinct CDR3 sequences listed, around 15% are singletons. This CDR3 spans 16 amino acids. The V end lost 0 bases, the J end lost 5 bases, and 14 bases lay between the germline ends. Germline V CDR1 and CDR2: SGHDT, YYEEEE. The sample is drawn from a study of identical twins. Study-level findings and limits: These conclusions were based on statistical analysis (cross-sectional, not following the same donors).

The same specimen was also included in a second study, on yellow fever vaccine responses in identical twins.

The chain is built from TRBV5-6 and TRBJ2-2; the D gene is possibly TRBD2 (5 bases). This clonotype was sampled from a woman aged 18-29 years in good health. The sequencing input was CD4+ T cells sorted from blood. The CDR3 DNA reads TGTGCCAGCAGCTTGGTAGCGAGGGATCGAACCGGGGAGCTGTTTTTT. Translated, it gives CASSLVARDRTGELFF.